Below, 11 T cell receptor beta chains from the same sample are listed, as sequenced in a study of T cell responses to AZD1222 COVID-19 vaccine. Measured with immunoSEQ multiplex PCR; TCRdb has only the in-frame clones, and not every one. The table shows some 110,000 clones, with roughly nine tenths occurring only once. The sample was peripheral blood, taken 28 days after the second AZD1222 dose. The receptors stem from an adult who received the AZD1222 COVID-19 vaccine.

As DNA, the CDR3 is TGTGCCAGCAGTCTCTCGGGGGGGAGGATCTATGGCTACACCTTC. Encoded protein: CASSLSGGRIYGYTF. This chain connects TRBV28 to TRBJ1-2; D possibly corresponds to TRBD1 (5 bases). The CDR3 has 15 residues. Trimming took off 5 bases at V and 4 bases at J, with 17 bases between the two ends. The germline V gene encodes CDR1 MDHEN and CDR2 SYDVKM.

The chain uses TRBV5-5 and TRBJ2-7; 16 bases agree with TRBD2. V gave up 3 bases and J gave up 4 bases; unmatched junction bases: 13. The CDR3 is 19 residues long. Germline V gene data show CDR1 as SGHKS and CDR2 as YYEKEE (reference sequence). This CDR3 reads CASSYEPGTSGRVFYEQYF. In nucleotides, the CDR3 is TGTGCCAGCAGCTACGAACCCGGGACTAGCGGGAGGGTTTTTTACGAGCAGTACTTC.

V gene TRBV11-2 combines with J gene TRBJ2-1; 11 bases fit TRBD2. Germline V gene lookup returns CDR1 SGHAT and CDR2 FQNNGV. This CDR3 spans 19 amino acids. The ends lost 0 bases at V and 9 bases at J; junction bases unmatched: 16. The CDR3 here is CASSLDDWSIAGGPGEQFF. The CDR3 DNA sequence: TGTGCCAGCAGCTTAGATGATTGGAGCATAGCGGGAGGGCCGGGTGAGCAGTTCTTC.

The chain employs TRBV9 and TRBJ2-3, with 9 bases aligning to TRBD2. CDR1 is SGDLS and CDR2 is YYNGEE in the germline V gene. Losses at the gene ends were 4 bases for V and 0 bases for J; bases not matched to a gene: 3. The CDR3 extends over 15 amino acids. The CDR3 protein is CASSLAGTSTDTQYF. CDR3 sequence (DNA): TGTGCCAGCAGCCTAGCGGGAACTAGCACAGATACGCAGTATTTT.

The chain combines TRBV28 with TRBJ1-1; TRBD1 is a possible D gene (5 bases). The germline CDR1 and CDR2 sequences are MDHEN and SYDVKM. Trimming shortened V by 6 bases and J by 1 base, and 12 bases separated the two germline ends. This CDR3 contains 14 residues. The CDR3 sequence: CASSPGTANTEAFF. For the CDR3, the DNA is TGTGCCAGCAGCCCCGGGACCGCGAACACTGAAGCTTTCTTT.

V is TRBV27 and J is TRBJ1-3; D is ambiguous. The CDR3 extends over 13 amino acids. Trimming took off 5 bases at V and 0 bases at J, with 5 bases between the two ends. Germline V lookup: CDR1 MNHEY, CDR2 SMNVEV (reference sequence). The CDR3 here is CASSTFSGNTIYF. The CDR3 DNA sequence: TGTGCCAGCAGTACGTTCTCTGGAAACACCATATATTTT.

In its sample, this clone was seen a few times. V is TRBV10-1 and J is TRBJ2-7, with TRBD2 matching 9 bases. Germline CDR1 and CDR2: WNHNN and SYGVQD (reference sequence). Germline trimming cut 6 bases from V and 2 bases from J; bases unmatched to any gene: 8. The CDR3 has 15 residues. The CDR3 is CASRPLAGHTYEQYF. The CDR3 DNA reads TGCGCCAGCAGGCCACTAGCGGGCCATACCTACGAGCAGTACTTC.

This clone appeared a single time. A read error may account for a junction end that differs from germline. This chain connects TRBV14 to TRBJ2-1; D might be TRBD1 (6 bases). The CDR3 is 11 residues long. The germline CDR1 and CDR2 sequences are SGHDN and FVKESK. The CDR3 protein is CASSQDGGKLF. CDR3 coding DNA: TGTGCCAGCAGCCAAGATGGGGGCAAACTCTTC.

This chain links TRBV5-1 with TRBJ1-4, with a weak D call TRBD1 (5 bases). Germline assignment: CDR1 SGHRS and CDR2 YFSETQ. Trimming stripped 4 bases from V and 0 bases from J, with 10 bases between. The CDR3 has 15 amino acids. The CDR3 is CASSTGLATNEKLFF. The CDR3 bases are TGCGCCAGCAGCACAGGACTTGCAACTAATGAAAAACTGTTTTTT.

V is TRBV28 and J is TRBJ1-4; 9 nucleotides line up with TRBD1. V gave up 5 bases and J gave up 7 bases; unmatched junction bases: 8. This CDR3 is 15 amino acids long. The germline gives CDR1 MDHEN, CDR2 SYDVKM. The CDR3 DNA reads TGTGCCAGCAGTACACCGGGACAGGGAAGTGAAAAACTGTTTTTT. As protein: CASSTPGQGSEKLFF.

The CDR3 here is CASSWSPGQKRDGYTF. CDR3 DNA: TGTGCCAGCAGCTGGAGCCCGGGACAGAAAAGAGATGGCTACACCTTC. This chain connects TRBV5-4 to TRBJ1-2, with 7 bases fitting TRBD1. Germline CDR1 reads SGHNT; CDR2 reads YYREEE (reference sequence). The CDR3 contains 16 residues. V lost 3 bases to trimming and J lost 6 bases; unmatched junction nucleotides: 14.